These T cell receptor beta chains were read from a single sample in a study of Graves' ophthalmopathy and Graves' hyperthyroidism. TCRdb recomputed calls from the multiplex PCR reads with MiXCR, one row per CDR3 protein. Found here are under 350,000 distinct CDR3 sequences, 15% to 20% of them singletons; the top ten hold roughly 12%. The sequencing sample was made of peripheral blood. The receptors were sampled from an adult man with Graves' ophthalmopathy. Both conserved end residues are part of each CDR3. D genes are given only for firm matches. Expanded clones are given a class, and other clones once, few, many or no size at all.

>TRBD2|TRBV18|TRBJ2-5|many
CASSPPGGEEETQYF
TGTGCCAGCTCACCACCGGGAGGGGAGGAAGAGACCCAGTACTTC
>.|TRBV7-2|TRBJ2-5|many
CASSLAATPLEAQYF
TGTGCCAGCAGCTTAGCGGCGACCCCCTTAGAGGCCCAGTACTTC
>.|TRBV18|TRBJ2-5|many
CASSPPVLETQYF
TGTGCCAGCTCACCACCGGTTCTAGAGACCCAGTACTTC
>.|TRBV25-1|TRBJ1-1|.
CASSEWGSVGTEAFF
TGTGCCAGCAGTGAATGGGGGAGTGTGGGCACTGAAGCTTTCTTT
>.|TRBV6-2/TRBV6-3|TRBJ2-1|many
CASRPPRTAIEQFF
TGTGCCAGCAGACCCCCCCGGACAGCCATCGAGCAGTTCTTC
>TRBD1|TRBV29-1|TRBJ1-2|.
CSVSTVTGLDTF
TGCAGCGTTTCGACCGTGACAGGGCTTGACACCTTC
>TRBD1|TRBV6-2/TRBV6-3|TRBJ1-1|many
CASRQGASEAFF
TGTGCCAGCAGACAGGGGGCTAGTGAAGCTTTCTTT
>.|TRBV6-2/TRBV6-3|TRBJ2-5|.
CASTFSETQYF
TGTGCCAGCACGTTCTCCGAGACCCAGTACTTC
>.|TRBV6-1|TRBJ1-2|many
CASSEQGGYGYTF
TGTGCCAGCAGTGAACAGGGAGGCTATGGCTACACCTTC
>.|TRBV7-8|TRBJ2-2|few
CASSSTSQGGTNTGELFF
TGTGCCAGCAGCTCCACCTCCCAGGGGGGCACGAACACCGGGGAGCTGTTTTTT
>.|TRBV6-2/TRBV6-3|TRBJ1-5|many
CASRTNQGGNQPQHF
TGTGCCAGCAGGACAAACCAGGGCGGCAATCAGCCCCAGCATTTT
>.|TRBV15|TRBJ2-5|.
CATSSLGRTQETQYF
TGTGCCACCAGTTCGTTAGGACGGACTCAAGAGACCCAGTACTTC
>.|TRBV12-3/TRBV12-4|TRBJ1-3|.
CASSLVQVAAGSSTGNTIYF
TGTGCCAGCAGTTTGGTCCAGGTCGCGGCTGGGTCGTCCACTGGAAACACCATATATTTT
>TRBD1|TRBV11-2|TRBJ2-7|many
CASSDLGTGSSYEQYF
TGTGCCAGCAGCGACCTTGGGACAGGTAGCTCCTACGAGCAGTACTTC
>.|TRBV7-9|TRBJ2-5|many
CASSSLRTQKQETQYF
TGTGCCAGCAGCTCCCTTCGGACGCAAAAACAGGAGACCCAGTACTTC
>.|TRBV6-1|TRBJ1-2|few
CASSVDGNYGYIF
TGTGCCAGCAGTGTCGATGGTAACTATGGCTACATCTTC
>.|TRBV20-1|TRBJ2-7|many
CSASASTYEQYF
TGCAGTGCTAGTGCGTCTACCTACGAGCAGTACTTC
>TRBD2|TRBV20-1|TRBJ2-2|once
CSAKAGAGGELFF
TGCAGTGCTAAGGCGGGAGCCGGCGGGGAGCTGTTTTTT
>.|TRBV6-5|TRBJ1-5|many
CASSPEPSQPQHF
TGTGCCAGCAGCCCCGAACCCAGCCAGCCCCAGCATTTT
>.|TRBV19|TRBJ1-1|many
CASLRWTERAEAFF
TGTGCCAGCCTCCGTTGGACCGAGCGGGCTGAAGCTTTCTTT
>.|TRBV6-5|TRBJ2-5|few
CASSYSSREETQYF
TGTGCCAGCAGTTACTCGTCTCGGGAGGAGACCCAGTACTTC
>.|TRBV7-2|TRBJ2-2|many
CASGTPYLELFF
TGTGCCAGCGGGACCCCATACCTGGAGCTGTTTTTT
>.|TRBV20-1|TRBJ2-5|many
CSASENQETQYF
TGCAGTGCCTCGGAAAACCAAGAGACCCAGTACTTC
>TRBD1|TRBV6-1|TRBJ1-2|.
CASSVGTGDGYTF
TGTGCCAGCAGTGTCGGGACAGGGGATGGCTACACCTTC
>.|TRBV29-1|TRBJ1-1|many
CSVEGRLRTEAFF
TGCAGCGTTGAGGGACGCCTGAGAACTGAAGCTTTCTTT
>.|TRBV19|TRBJ2-4|.
CAISIEGLAKNIQYF
TGTGCCATTAGCATAGAAGGCCTAGCCAAAAACATTCAGTACTTC
>TRBD2|TRBV28|TRBJ2-7|many
CASSSAPGLGPYEQYF
TGTGCCAGCAGTTCAGCCCCGGGACTAGGTCCCTACGAGCAGTACTTC
>.|TRBV30|TRBJ2-7|many
CAWSVGGGEQYF
TGTGCCTGGAGTGTCGGAGGGGGCGAGCAGTACTTC
>.|TRBV11-2|TRBJ1-1|many
CASSYRLNTEAFF
TGTGCCAGCAGCTACCGACTGAACACTGAAGCTTTCTTT
>TRBD1|TRBV6-5|TRBJ1-2|many
CASSNPTGARYGYTF
TGTGCCAGCAGTAATCCTACAGGGGCGCGTTATGGCTACACCTTC
>TRBD2|TRBV18|TRBJ2-2|few
CASSPSSGRRTGELFF
TGTGCCAGCTCACCGTCTAGCGGGAGAAGAACCGGGGAGCTGTTTTTT
>.|TRBV6-4|TRBJ1-5|many
CASCRGTQSHSNQPQHF
TGTGCCAGCTGCCGCGGGACACAAAGCCATAGCAATCAGCCCCAGCATTTT
>.|TRBV27|TRBJ1-2|few
CASSLPTENYGYTF
TGTGCCAGCAGTTTGCCTACAGAAAACTATGGCTACACCTTC
>.|TRBV6-2/TRBV6-3|TRBJ2-7|many
CASGGSSYEQYF
TGTGCCAGCGGCGGAAGCTCCTACGAGCAGTACTTC
>TRBD1|TRBV28|TRBJ1-5|many
CASGRTGGSQPQHF
TGTGCCAGCGGGCGGACAGGGGGCAGTCAGCCCCAGCATTTT
>.|TRBV6-1|TRBJ2-7|many
CASSEFLGGGYEQYF
TGTGCCAGCAGTGAATTCCTAGGGGGAGGCTACGAGCAGTACTTC
>.|TRBV2|TRBJ1-2|many
CASREGGYTF
TGTGCCAGCAGAGAAGGTGGCTACACCTTC
>.|TRBV6-5|TRBJ2-2|many
CASSYRGRSGELFF
TGTGCCAGCAGTTACCGGGGGCGGAGCGGGGAGCTGTTTTTT
>.|TRBV18|TRBJ1-1|.
CASATGIMNTEAFF
TGTGCCAGCGCCACAGGGATAATGAACACTGAAGCTTTCTTT
>TRBD1|TRBV6-2/TRBV6-3|TRBJ1-5|.
CASSYPSTGSKHF
TGTGCCAGCAGTTACCCGTCGACAGGGTCGAAGCATTTT
>.|TRBV2|TRBJ2-5|few
CASSPDGEATQYF
TGTGCCAGCAGTCCTGACGGGGAGGCGACCCAGTACTTC